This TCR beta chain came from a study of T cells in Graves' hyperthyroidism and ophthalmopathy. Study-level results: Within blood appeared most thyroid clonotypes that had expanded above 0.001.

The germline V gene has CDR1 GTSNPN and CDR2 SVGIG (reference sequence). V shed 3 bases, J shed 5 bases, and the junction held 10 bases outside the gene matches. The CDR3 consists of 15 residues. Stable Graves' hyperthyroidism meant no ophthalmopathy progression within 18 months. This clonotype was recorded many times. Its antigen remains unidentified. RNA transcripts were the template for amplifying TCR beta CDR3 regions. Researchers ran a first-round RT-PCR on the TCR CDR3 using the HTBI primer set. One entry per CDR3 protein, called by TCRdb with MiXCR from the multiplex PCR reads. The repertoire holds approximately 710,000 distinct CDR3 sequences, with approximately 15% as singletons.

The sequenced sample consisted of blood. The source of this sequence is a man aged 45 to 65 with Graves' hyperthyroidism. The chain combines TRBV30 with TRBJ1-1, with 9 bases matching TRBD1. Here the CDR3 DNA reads TGTGCCTGGAGGAGTACCGGACAGGGGAGGACTGAAGCTTTCTTT. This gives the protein CAWRSTGQGRTEAFF.